The clone carrying this T cell receptor (beta chain) has only a few counts. Its antigen is unidentified. The data were obtained in a study of CD8 T cells in ankylosing spondylitis. Study conclusions and caveats: Matched synovial fluid from ankylosing spondylitis patients was reported to be enriched for disease-linked clones. Certain motif variants had earlier appeared in reactive arthritis synovial fluid and blood. One TCR beta motif, made up of eight or nine highly homologous variants, appeared characteristic of ankylosing spondylitis blood.

The TCR beta libraries were generated through quantitative 5'-RACE incorporating molecular barcodes. MiXCR, applied by TCRdb to the 5' RACE reads, yields one record per CDR3 protein. Found here are fewer than 500,000 distinct CDR3 sequences, around 26% of them singletons; the top ten hold roughly 1%. The CDR3 consists of 15 residues. V was cut by 0 bases and J by 8 bases, with 14 bases left in between. Germline V gene lookup returns CDR1 LGHNA and CDR2 YNFKEQ. Sequenced sample: blood, either unsorted or a sorted T cell fraction (not recorded which). The chain combines TRBV4-2 with TRBJ2-1; D possibly corresponds to TRBD2 (5 bases). The source of this sequence is a male donor with ankylosing spondylitis. The chain's CDR3 is CASSQEGLAPHEQFF. CDR3 DNA sequence: TGTGCCAGCAGCCAAGAAGGGCTAGCCCCACATGAGCAGTTCTTC.